This paragraph reports one T cell receptor (beta chain). Its specificity is not known. A modified ARM-PCR protocol with three rounds of nested PCR amplified TCRbeta. In TCRdb, the multiplex PCR reads were re-called with MiXCR into one record per CDR3 protein. The sample lists 60,000 to 90,000 distinct CDR3 sequences; about two thirds were seen once. Germline V gene data show CDR1 as MDHEN and CDR2 as SYDVKM. This CDR3 region has 16 residues. V shed 2 bases, J shed 6 bases, and the junction held 11 bases outside the gene matches. No cell sorting was done before RNA was extracted from the tissue. Distant lung tissue was collected more than 3 cm away from the tumor edge. Between August and November 2014, newly diagnosed, chemotherapy-naive lung cancer patients underwent thoracic surgery in China. This entry belongs to a study of tumor and adjacent non-tumor tissue in lung cancer. Notes on the study in general: Higher tumor TCR diversity was associated with shorter survival. In normal lung, the top 100 clones were significantly more dominant than in tumor. Compared with tumor, normal lung showed significantly lower TCR diversity.

The chain has TRBV28 and TRBJ2-7; 9 nucleotides match TRBD2. Sequenced: distant non-tumor lung tissue. This sequence was found in a woman aged 50 to 60 with non-small cell lung cancer. DNA of the CDR3: TGTGCCAGCAGTTTAAGAGGACTAGCGAGGACCGGCGAGCAGTACTTC. Translating it yields CASSLRGLARTGEQYF.